This T cell receptor beta chain was observed in a study of shared T cell receptors in the human thymus. Some clones are missing from TCRdb's copy, which holds only in-frame ones; the method was immunoSEQ multiplex PCR. In the table there are about 660,000 clones, approximately 90% of which are singletons. The length of the CDR3 is 16 residues. Germline V gene lookup returns CDR1 MGHRA and CDR2 YSYEKL. V shed 0 bases and J shed 7 bases, with 18 bases lying between them. This clone was seen more than once but under ten times. These data were also filed under a second study, of human thymus T cells.

The V and J genes are TRBV4-1 and TRBJ1-1; tentative D call: TRBD1 (5 bases). This TCR derives from a boy in the first two years of life with a congenital heart defect. Sequencing was done on a sample of thymocytes. Here the CDR3 DNA reads TGCGCCAGCAGCCAAGATCAGGGCAGGGCGGTCGGTGAAGCTTTCTTT. Translated, it gives CASSQDQGRAVGEAFF.